The 5 T cell receptor beta chains given below trace back to one sample, sequenced in a study of shared clonotypes between healthy human individuals. Clones were sequenced by immunoSEQ multiplex PCR, and TCRdb holds only the in-frame ones, with some missing. The table lists about 1.1 million clones, around three quarters of them singletons. Source material: memory CD4+ T cells from PBMCs. Subset in this sample: CD45RA-negative fraction. These receptor sequences come from a man aged 18 to 35 in good health. Some clones in this sample may be carry-over from other donors' samples.

This chain connects TRBV7-6 to TRBJ1-5; no clear D. Trimming removed 1 base from V and 0 bases from J, with 7 bases in between. CDR1 and CDR2 from the germline V gene are SGHVS and FNYEAQ. The CDR3 length is 15 residues. CDR3 nucleotide sequence: TGTGCCAGCAGCTTAGATAGCTATAGCAATCAGCCCCAGCATTTT. It yields the protein CASSLDSYSNQPQHF.

The chain links TRBV7-2 to TRBJ2-1, with 7 bases aligning to TRBD2. The CDR3 is 14 residues long. With V trimmed by 7 bases and J by 7 bases, 10 bases remained unmatched. Germline V gene data show CDR1 as SGHTA and CDR2 as FQGNSA. This CDR3 is CASTYAGAFNEQFF. In nucleotides, the CDR3 is TGTGCCAGCACTTACGCGGGAGCTTTTAATGAGCAGTTCTTC.

Of note for this clone: The sample carries other DNA sequences with the same CDR3. V and J are TRBV9 and TRBJ2-5; no firm D call. V lost 0 bases and J 5 bases, leaving 8 bases between the germline ends. The CDR3 consists of 13 residues. Germline V gene lookup returns CDR1 SGDLS and CDR2 YYNGEE. The CDR3 nucleotides read TGTGCCAGCAGCGTAGGAATGGTGGAGACCCAGTACTTC. It specifies CASSVGMVETQYF.

The chain employs TRBV5-1 and TRBJ1-4; 8 bases are a match to TRBD1. The trim removed 3 bases at V and 8 bases at J, leaving 9 bases unmatched. CDR3 size: 15 residues. Germline V gene data show CDR1 as SGHRS and CDR2 as YFSETQ. The CDR3 nucleotides are TGCGCCAGCAGCTCCTCCGGGACAGGTGGAGAAAAACTGTTTTTT. Translation: CASSSSGTGGEKLFF.

The V gene is TRBV4-1, the J gene TRBJ2-7; 9 nucleotides align to TRBD2. Germline CDR1 reads MGHRA; CDR2 reads YSYEKL. V shed 3 bases, J shed 2 bases, and the junction held 5 bases outside the gene matches. This CDR3 contains 15 residues. This CDR3 is CASSHAGLATYEQYF. The DNA of the CDR3 is TGCGCCAGCAGCCACGCGGGACTAGCAACCTACGAGCAGTACTTC.